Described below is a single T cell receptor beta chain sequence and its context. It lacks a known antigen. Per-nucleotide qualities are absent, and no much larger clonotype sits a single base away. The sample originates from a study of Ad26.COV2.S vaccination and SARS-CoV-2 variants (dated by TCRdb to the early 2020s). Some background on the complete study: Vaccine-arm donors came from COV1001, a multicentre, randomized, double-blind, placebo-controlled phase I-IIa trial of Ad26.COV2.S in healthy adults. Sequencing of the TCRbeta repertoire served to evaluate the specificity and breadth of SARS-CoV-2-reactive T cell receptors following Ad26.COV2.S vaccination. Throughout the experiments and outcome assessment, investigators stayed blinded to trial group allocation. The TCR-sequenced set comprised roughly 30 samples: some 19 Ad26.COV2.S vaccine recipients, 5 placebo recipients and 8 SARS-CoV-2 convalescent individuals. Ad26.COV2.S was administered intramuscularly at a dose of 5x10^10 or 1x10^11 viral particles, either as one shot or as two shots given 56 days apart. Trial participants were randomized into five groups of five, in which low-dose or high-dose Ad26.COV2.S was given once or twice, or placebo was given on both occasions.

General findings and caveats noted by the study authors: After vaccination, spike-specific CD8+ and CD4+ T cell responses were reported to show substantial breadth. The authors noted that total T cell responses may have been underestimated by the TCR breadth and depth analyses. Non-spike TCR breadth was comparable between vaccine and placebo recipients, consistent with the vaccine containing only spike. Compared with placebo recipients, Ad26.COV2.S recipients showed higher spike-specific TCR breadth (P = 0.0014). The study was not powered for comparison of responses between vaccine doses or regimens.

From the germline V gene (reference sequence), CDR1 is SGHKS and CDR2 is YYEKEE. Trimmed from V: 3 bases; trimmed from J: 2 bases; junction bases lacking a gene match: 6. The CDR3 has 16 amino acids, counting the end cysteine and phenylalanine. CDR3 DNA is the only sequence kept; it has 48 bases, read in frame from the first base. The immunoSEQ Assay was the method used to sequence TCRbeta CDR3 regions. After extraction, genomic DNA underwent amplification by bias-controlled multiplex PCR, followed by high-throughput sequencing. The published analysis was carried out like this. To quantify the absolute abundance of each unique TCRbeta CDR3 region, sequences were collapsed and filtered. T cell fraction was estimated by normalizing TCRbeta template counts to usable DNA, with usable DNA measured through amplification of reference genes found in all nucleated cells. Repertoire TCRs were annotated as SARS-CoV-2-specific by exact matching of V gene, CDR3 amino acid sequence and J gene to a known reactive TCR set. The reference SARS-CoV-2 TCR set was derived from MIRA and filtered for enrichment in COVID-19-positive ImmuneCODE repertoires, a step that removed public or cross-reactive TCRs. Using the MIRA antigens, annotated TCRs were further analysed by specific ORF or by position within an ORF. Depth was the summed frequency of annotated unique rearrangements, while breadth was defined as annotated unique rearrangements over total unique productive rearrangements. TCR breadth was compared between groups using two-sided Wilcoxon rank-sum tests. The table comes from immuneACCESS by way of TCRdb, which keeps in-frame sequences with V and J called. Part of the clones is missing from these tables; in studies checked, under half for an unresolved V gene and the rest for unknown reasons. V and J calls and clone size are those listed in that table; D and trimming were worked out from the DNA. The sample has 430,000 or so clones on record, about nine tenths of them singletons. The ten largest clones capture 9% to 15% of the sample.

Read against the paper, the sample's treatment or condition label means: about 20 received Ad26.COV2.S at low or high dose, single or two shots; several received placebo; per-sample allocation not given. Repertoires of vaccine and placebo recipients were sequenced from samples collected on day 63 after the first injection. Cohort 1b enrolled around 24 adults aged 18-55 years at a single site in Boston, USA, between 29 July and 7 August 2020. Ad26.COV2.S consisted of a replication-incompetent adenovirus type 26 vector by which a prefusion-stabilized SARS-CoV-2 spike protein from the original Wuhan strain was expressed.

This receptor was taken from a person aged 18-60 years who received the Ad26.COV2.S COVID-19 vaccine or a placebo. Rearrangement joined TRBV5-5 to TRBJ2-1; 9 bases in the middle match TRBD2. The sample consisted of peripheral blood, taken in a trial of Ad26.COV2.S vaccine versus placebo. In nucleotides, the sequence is TGTGCCAGCAGCTCACGTATAGCGGGAGCCTACAATGAGCAGTTCTTC. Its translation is CASSSRIAGAYNEQFF.